A selection of T cell receptor beta chains follows, all from one sample in a study of blood T cell repertoires in COVID-19. The assay was immunoSEQ multiplex PCR, and TCRdb's table has in-frame clones only and misses some. The table has roughly 260,000 clones, 70% to 90% seen once. The sequencing input was PBMCs or T cells enriched from blood (not recorded which). Source of these receptors: a woman in her fifties or sixties who had recovered from COVID-19. Each CDR3 is given with its conserved first and last residue. D genes are given only for firm matches. A row's size may be missing; if present it is once, few, many or a size class.

>TRBV6-6|NA|15|TRBJ1-2|TRBD1
TGTGCCAGCAGTGAGCAGGGGGTGGAGAACTATGGCTACACCTTC
CASSEQGVENYGYTF
>TRBV7-6|NA|14|TRBJ1-4|NA
TGTGCCAGCAGCTCACAAGCAACTAATGAAAAACTGTTTTTT
CASSSQATNEKLFF
>TRBV5-1|once|13|TRBJ2-2|NA
TGCGCCAGCAGCTCACAATACACCGGGGAGCTGTTTTTT
CASSSQYTGELFF
>TRBV7-8|NA|14|TRBJ1-5|TRBD1
TGTGCCAGCAGCTTCCAGGGGGGCAATCAGCCCCAGCATTTT
CASSFQGGNQPQHF
>TRBV4-1|NA|15|TRBJ2-7|TRBD2
TGCGCCAGCAGCCGGTTACTAGCGGGAGCCTACGAGCAGTACTTC
CASSRLLAGAYEQYF
>TRBV21-1|NA|15|TRBJ2-7|NA
TGTGCCAGCAGCAACGAGCGCAAGGACTCCTACGAGCAGTACTTC
CASSNERKDSYEQYF
>TRBV10-1|once|17|TRBJ2-7|TRBD2
TGCGGCACTTTTCCCCCTACCTCGACTAGCGGGAGGAACGAGCAGTACTTC
CGTFPPTSTSGRNEQYF
>TRBV2|NA|14|TRBJ1-5|TRBD1
TGTGCCAGCAACAGGGGAAATAGCAATCAGCCCCAGCATTTT
CASNRGNSNQPQHF
>TRBV27|NA|17|TRBJ2-6|TRBD1
TGTGCCAGCAGAGCCGGGACAGGGGTTTCCGGGGCCAACGTCCTGACTTTC
CASRAGTGVSGANVLTF
>TRBV5-1|NA|15|TRBJ2-2|TRBD2
TGCGCCAGCAGCTCCTCCCTAGCGGGCACCGGGGAGCTGTTTTTT
CASSSSLAGTGELFF
>TRBV28|NA|11|TRBJ2-7|NA
TGTGCCGGGGGGACCTCCTACGAGCAGTACTTC
CAGGTSYEQYF